The 9 T cell receptor beta chains in this list originate from one sample, sequenced in a study of response to subunit inactivated influenza vaccine. TCRdb reanalysed the RT-PCR reads using MiXCR and keeps one entry per CDR3 protein. Of almost 600,000 distinct CDR3 sequences listed, roughly 15% are singletons. The sample in question was PBMCs from blood, obtained 11 to 12 days after vaccination. The receptors originated from a man aged 45 to 65 who received an inactivated influenza vaccine.

V is TRBV9 and J is TRBJ2-1; TRBD2 matches 8 bases. CDR3 length: 15 residues. V lost 4 bases and J lost 7; bases outside the gene matches: 10. Looked up from germline, CDR1 is SGDLS and CDR2 is YYNGEE. The CDR3 DNA reads TGTGCCAGCAGCAACTCCGGGACTAGGACTAATGAGCAGTTCTTC. This translates into CASSNSGTRTNEQFF.

This clonotype has only a few counts. The chain joins TRBV7-2 to TRBJ2-1; D might be TRBD1 or TRBD2, each matching 7 bases. The CDR3 is 16 amino acids. Germline V gene sequence: CDR1 SGHTA, CDR2 FQGNSA. The V gene lost 0 bases and the J gene lost 7 bases, with 16 bases spanning the gap. CDR3 in amino acids: CASSLAPGGGINEQFF. Here the CDR3 DNA reads TGTGCCAGCAGCTTAGCACCAGGGGGGGGGATAAATGAGCAGTTCTTC.

The table lists this clonotype with a few counts. CDR3 region: CASSPGTEHEKLFF. The CDR3 nucleotides are TGTGCCAGCAGCCCCGGGACGGAACATGAAAAACTGTTTTTT. The chain carries TRBV14 and TRBJ1-4, with D possibly being TRBD1 (5 bases). CDR1 is SGHDN and CDR2 is FVKESK in the germline V gene. The CDR3 has 14 amino acids. Trimming left V 4 bases short and J 6 bases short, with 12 bases between.

V gene TRBV5-1 combines with J gene TRBJ2-7, with 7 bases aligning to TRBD1. This CDR3 has 15 residues. The ends lost 1 base at V and 5 bases at J; junction bases unmatched: 9. Per germline, CDR1 SGHRS and CDR2 YFSETQ. This chain's CDR3 is CASSLQTGAVNEQYF. For the CDR3, the DNA is TGCGCCAGCAGCTTGCAAACAGGGGCTGTCAACGAGCAGTACTTC.

This clonotype was observed a handful of times. The gene calls are TRBV20-1 and TRBJ2-3; 13 nucleotides align to TRBD2. The CDR3 length is 16 residues. The J segment lost 4 bases and the V segment lost 4 bases, leaving 8 bases of the junction unmatched. Per germline, CDR1 DFQATT and CDR2 SNEGSKA (reference sequence). The CDR3 coding sequence is TGCAGTGCTACTCGGACTAGCGGGAGTGTCGCAGATACGCAGTATTTT. Amino acids: CSATRTSGSVADTQYF.

This clonotype has just a few counts. In DNA, the CDR3 is TGCAGTGCTATCGATAGCGGGAGGGCCGGTAACGGGGAGCTGTTTTTT. As protein: CSAIDSGRAGNGELFF. The rearrangement uses TRBV20-1 and TRBJ2-2; TRBD2 matches 11 bases. V shed 4 bases and J 7 bases; nucleotides not matched to a gene: 11. CDR1 is DFQATT and CDR2 is SNEGSKA in the germline V gene (reference sequence). This CDR3 region has 16 residues.

V usage is TRBV11-2 and J usage is TRBJ2-1; 9 positions agree with TRBD2. J lost 0 bases, V lost 5 bases, and 5 bases had no gene match. The CDR3 extends over 16 amino acids. Germline CDR1 SGHAT, CDR2 FQNNGV. The CDR3 reads CASSRRSGSSYNEQFF. CDR3 DNA: TGTGCCAGCAGCCGACGTAGCGGGAGCTCCTACAATGAGCAGTTCTTC.

A few counts support this clonotype. The chain carries TRBV4-2 and TRBJ2-2; TRBD1 agrees at 8 bases. This CDR3 contains 16 residues. Germline CDR1 is LGHNA and CDR2 is YNFKEQ. V shed 1 base, J shed 5 bases, and the junction held 6 bases outside the gene matches. The CDR3 DNA reads as TGTGCCAGCAGCCAAGGACAGGGGTACGGTACCGGGGAGCTGTTTTTT. Translated: CASSQGQGYGTGELFF.

This clonotype showed up many times. V and J are TRBV28 and TRBJ1-1; D call uncertain. Trimming stripped 7 bases from V and 1 base from J, with 19 bases between. The CDR3 has 16 residues. CDR1 MDHEN and CDR2 SYDVKM come from the germline V gene. For the CDR3, the DNA is TGTGCCAGCACCTTAGCGGGAGGTACATGGAACACTGAAGCTTTCTTT. It codes for CASTLAGGTWNTEAFF. Supplemented by reference TRBV28 and TRBJ1-1, the full variable domain reads DVKVTQSSRYLVKRTGEKVFLECVQDMDHENMFWYRQDPGLGLRLIYFSYDVKMKEKGDIPEGYSVSREKKERFSLILESASTNQTSMYLCASTLAGGTWNTEAFFGQGTRLTVV.